This TCR beta chain was captured in a study of T cell changes during pregnancy in multiple sclerosis. Profiled with immunoSEQ multiplex PCR; TCRdb holds only in-frame clones, not every one. The sample records approximately 45,000 clones, 92% being singletons. This clone was seen only a few times. CDR1 and CDR2 from the germline V gene are LGHNA and YSLEER. The CDR3 totals 14 residues. Trimming left V 0 bases short and J 1 base short, with 6 bases between. This TCR was recovered from a female donor in good health, enrolled as a control in a pregnancy study. Sequences were derived from CD4+ T cells from peripheral blood mononuclear cells, sampled in the second trimester of pregnancy. The chain carries TRBV4-3 and TRBJ1-1; no clear D. The CDR3 sequence is CASSQDYQNTEAFF. The CDR3 region has the DNA TGCGCCAGCAGCCAAGACTACCAGAACACTGAAGCTTTCTTT.